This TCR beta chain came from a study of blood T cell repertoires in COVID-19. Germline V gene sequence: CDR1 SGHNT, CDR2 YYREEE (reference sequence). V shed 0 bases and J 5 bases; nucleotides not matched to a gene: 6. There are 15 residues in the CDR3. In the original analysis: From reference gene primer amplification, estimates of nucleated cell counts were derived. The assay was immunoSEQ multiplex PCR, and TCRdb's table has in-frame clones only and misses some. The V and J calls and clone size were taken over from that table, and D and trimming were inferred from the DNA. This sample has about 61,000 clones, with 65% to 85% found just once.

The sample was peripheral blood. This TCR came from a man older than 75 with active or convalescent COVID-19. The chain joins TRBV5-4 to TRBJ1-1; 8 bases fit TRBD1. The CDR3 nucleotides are TGTGCCAGCAGCTTGGCGGGGACAGGAGGGACTGAAGCTTTCTTT. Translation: CASSLAGTGGTEAFF.